This T cell receptor beta chain was documented in a study of blood T cell repertoires in COVID-19. The germline V gene encodes CDR1 KGHSH and CDR2 LQKENI. The V gene end was trimmed by 6 bases and the J gene end by 4 bases; junction bases not matched to a gene: 8. This CDR3 region has 15 residues. Repertoires were generated with immunoSEQ multiplex PCR, while TCRdb's copy carries only in-frame clones and drops some. This sample carries fewer than 400,000 clones, around nine tenths of them seen once, and the ten largest clones take approximately 5%. This clonotype was obtained from a man aged 55-75 years who had recovered from COVID-19. Sequencing used PBMCs or T cells enriched from blood (not recorded which). The chain carries TRBV18 and TRBJ2-3; 9 bases are shared with TRBD1. The CDR3 sequence is CASSTGTGRPDTQYF. The CDR3 DNA is TGTGCCAGCTCGACCGGGACAGGGCGCCCAGATACGCAGTATTTT.